This T cell receptor (beta chain) was found in a study of blood T cell repertoires in COVID-19. Per the original methods: By means of reference gene primer amplification, nucleated cell counts were estimated. Measured with immunoSEQ multiplex PCR; TCRdb has only the in-frame clones, and not every one. V and J calls and clone size are those listed in that table; D and trimming were worked out from the DNA. The sample gives about 140,000 clones, more than 80% of which show up once; around 4.5% is in the top ten. After removal of 5 bases from V and 6 bases from J, the junction contained 5 bases not matched to a gene. CDR3 length: 14 amino acids. CDR1 is SGHNT and CDR2 is YENEEA in the germline V gene. Across about two dozen US areas, participants ranged in age from about 18 to 90 years.

Sequencing input: PBMCs or T cells enriched from blood (not recorded which). The TCR was taken from a man aged 50 to 60 who had recovered from COVID-19. The V call is TRBV11-3, the J call TRBJ2-1; TRBD1 agrees at 9 bases. CDR3 loop: CASSPRQGVNEQFF. The CDR3 nucleotides read TGTGCCAGCAGCCCCAGACAGGGGGTCAATGAGCAGTTCTTC.